This is a list of T cell receptor beta chains from one sample in a study of shared clonotypes between healthy human individuals. The method was immunoSEQ multiplex PCR; TCRdb's version includes in-frame clones alone and lacks a portion of them. The table records over a million clones, roughly 75% of them present only once. Source material: memory CD4+ T cells sorted from blood. All receptors come from a young man in good health. CDR3s include the opening cysteine and the closing phenylalanine or tryptophan. A D gene is named only where the DNA matches it firmly. The size entry is marked missing in some rows and otherwise reads once, few, many or a size class.

>TRBJ2-3|NA|TRBD2|TRBV27
CASSPGLAGGHSDTQYF
TGTGCCAGCAGTCCTGGACTAGCGGGGGGGCATTCAGATACGCAGTATTTT
>TRBJ1-2|NA|TRBD1|TRBV28
CASSFVGQGAMDYGYTF
TGTGCCAGCAGTTTCGTGGGACAGGGGGCGATGGACTATGGCTACACCTTC
>TRBJ1-5|NA|TRBD1|TRBV2
CASRGQGVGNQPQHF
TGTGCCAGCAGGGGACAGGGGGTGGGCAATCAGCCCCAGCATTTT
>TRBJ2-5|few|NA|TRBV30
CAWSEGGSRETQYF
TGTGCCTGGAGTGAGGGGGGCTCGAGAGAGACCCAGTACTTC
>TRBJ2-5|NA|NA|TRBV6-1
CASGRAGHLGETQYF
TGTGCCAGCGGTCGAGCGGGACACCTCGGGGAGACCCAGTACTTC
>TRBJ1-3|NA|NA|TRBV11-2
CASSPGTVNSGNTIYF
TGTGCCAGCAGCCCCGGGACGGTTAACTCTGGAAACACCATATATTTT
>TRBJ2-7|NA|NA|TRBV7-9
CASSRRTEGMDF
TGTGCCAGCAGCCGTCGGACGGAAGGCATGGACTTC
>TRBJ2-1|NA|TRBD2|TRBV7-8
CASSTRLAGISYNEQFF
TGTGCCAGCAGCACCCGACTAGCGGGAATCTCCTACAATGAGCAGTTCTTC
>TRBJ2-2|NA|TRBD1|TRBV9
CASSFSGQGTSGELFF
TGTGCCAGCAGCTTTTCGGGACAGGGGACCTCCGGGGAGCTGTTTTTT
>TRBJ2-5|NA|NA|TRBV11-2
CASSLWEAQYF
TGTGCCAGCAGCTTATGGGAGGCCCAGTACTTC
>TRBJ1-1|NA|NA|TRBV7-2
CASSLGQADTEAFF
TGTGCCAGCAGCTTAGGGCAGGCCGACACTGAAGCTTTCTTT
>TRBJ2-7|NA|NA|TRBV7-2
CASSLGGRGAYEQYF
TGTGCCAGCAGCTTAGGAGGCAGGGGCGCCTACGAGCAGTACTTC
>TRBJ2-5|NA|TRBD2|TRBV29-1
CSVPWGAGVPETQYF
TGCAGCGTGCCATGGGGAGCGGGAGTCCCAGAGACCCAGTACTTC
>TRBJ2-7|NA|TRBD2|TRBV4-1
CASSLAGAYEQYF
TGCGCCAGCAGCCTAGCGGGGGCCTACGAGCAGTACTTC
>TRBJ1-2|once|TRBD1|TRBV5-6
CASSPNSGGGNYGYTF
TGTGCCAGCAGCCCCAACTCAGGGGGCGGCAACTATGGCTACACCTTC
>TRBJ2-4|NA|NA|TRBV7-2
CASTPKGIAKNIQYF
TGTGCCAGTACACCCAAGGGGATAGCCAAAAACATTCAGTACTTC
>TRBJ1-1|few|NA|TRBV25-1
CASRAMGAFF
TGTGCCAGCAGGGCGATGGGAGCTTTCTTT
>TRBJ2-3|NA|NA|TRBV15
CATSNEARRGTDTQYF
TGTGCCACCAGCAACGAAGCAAGGCGGGGCACAGATACGCAGTATTTT
>TRBJ2-1|few|NA|TRBV15
CATSRSRDTGNEQFF
TGTGCCACCAGCAGGAGTCGGGATACGGGCAATGAGCAGTTCTTC
>TRBJ2-2|NA|TRBD2|TRBV19
CASRLAANTGELFF
TGTGCCTCCCGACTAGCGGCGAACACCGGGGAGCTGTTTTTT
>TRBJ1-1|once|NA|TRBV5-4
CASSLITAQEAFF
TGTGCCAGCAGCTTGATAACAGCCCAAGAAGCTTTCTTT
>TRBJ2-3|NA|NA|TRBV11-3
CASSLGQLGTDTQYF
TGTGCCAGCAGCTTAGGTCAGCTCGGCACAGATACGCAGTATTTT
>TRBJ1-6|NA|NA|TRBV10-3
CAIRDRDSPLHF
TGTGCCATCAGGGACAGAGATTCACCCCTCCACTTT
>TRBJ2-2|NA|TRBD1|TRBV5-1
CASSPDRGTGELFF
TGCGCCAGCAGCCCGGACAGGGGGACCGGGGAGCTGTTTTTT
>TRBJ2-2|NA|NA|TRBV11-2
CASSFLAGELFF
TGTGCCAGCAGCTTTTTGGCCGGGGAGCTGTTTTTT
>TRBJ2-5|NA|NA|TRBV29-1
CSAVDRETQYF
TGCAGCGCCGTGGACAGAGAGACCCAGTACTTC
>TRBJ2-7|NA|NA|TRBV7-2
CASSFSSSSYEQYF
TGTGCCAGCAGCTTTTCCAGTAGCTCCTACGAGCAGTACTTC
>TRBJ2-2|NA|NA|TRBV4-1
CASSQESGELFF
TGCGCCAGCAGCCAAGAATCCGGGGAGCTGTTTTTT
>TRBJ2-1|NA|NA|TRBV6-6
CASSSTGKGNEQFF
TGTGCCAGCAGTTCCACAGGGAAGGGGAATGAGCAGTTCTTC
>TRBJ2-7|NA|NA|TRBV30
CAWTGTGYEQYF
TGTGCCTGGACCGGGACTGGGTACGAGCAGTACTTC
>TRBJ1-6|NA|NA|TRBV19
CASNGASDSPLHF
TGTGCCAGTAACGGGGCTAGCGATTCACCCCTCCACTTT
>TRBJ1-6|NA|NA|TRBV5-8
CASSRDKNNSPLHF
TGTGCCAGCAGCCGGGACAAAAATAATTCACCCCTCCACTTT
>TRBJ2-5|few|NA|TRBV5-6
CASSSGEATQYF
TGTGCCAGCAGCTCAGGGGAGGCGACCCAGTACTTC
>TRBJ1-1|NA|NA|TRBV10-1
CASSDTAMNTEAFF
TGCGCCAGCAGTGATACCGCCATGAACACTGAAGCTTTCTTT
>TRBJ2-1|many|TRBD2|TRBV7-2
CASSALAGEQFF
TGTGCCAGCAGCGCGCTAGCGGGGGAGCAGTTCTTC
>TRBJ1-3|NA|NA|TRBV10-3
CAITPETGKGNTIYF
TGTGCCATCACCCCCGAGACAGGCAAAGGAAACACCATATATTTT
>TRBJ2-5|NA|NA|TRBV7-8
CASSGASQGTQYF
TGTGCCAGCAGCGGCGCCTCGCAGGGGACCCAGTACTTC
>TRBJ2-1|NA|TRBD2|TRBV7-8
CASSRGTSGGLGYNEQFF
TGTGCCAGCAGCCGCGGGACTAGCGGGGGGCTAGGCTACAATGAGCAGTTCTTC
>TRBJ2-7|NA|TRBD1|TRBV28
CASSPSGQKVYEQYF
TGTGCCAGCAGTCCGTCGGGACAGAAAGTGTACGAGCAGTACTTC
>TRBJ1-5|once|NA|TRBV7-8
CASSSHRASNQPQHF
TGTGCCAGCAGCTCTCACAGGGCCAGCAATCAGCCCCAGCATTTT
>TRBJ2-3|once|TRBD1|TRBV6-1
CASSTEQGYTQYF
TGTGCCAGCTCCACCGAACAGGGGTATACGCAGTATTTT
>TRBJ1-2|few|NA|TRBV6-1
CASSESPNYGYTF
TGTGCCAGCAGTGAATCACCGAACTATGGCTACACCTTC
>TRBJ2-2|NA|TRBD2|TRBV7-2
CASSSRVAGGQSRELFF
TGTGCCAGCAGCTCGCGGGTAGCGGGGGGCCAATCCCGGGAGCTGTTTTTT
>TRBJ2-1|NA|NA|TRBV23-1
CASSLQSYNEQFF
TGCGCCAGCAGTCTACAGTCTTACAATGAGCAGTTCTTC
>TRBJ1-2|NA|NA|TRBV19
CASSSSGVSAGYTF
TGTGCCAGTAGTTCCTCAGGGGTTTCGGCTGGCTACACCTTC
>TRBJ2-1|NA|TRBD1|TRBV28
CASTNQGVGEQFF
TGTGCCAGCACAAATCAGGGGGTGGGTGAGCAGTTCTTC
>TRBJ1-1|few|TRBD1|TRBV5-6
CASSSAGTGSGTEAFF
TGTGCCAGCAGCTCAGCCGGGACAGGGTCCGGCACTGAAGCTTTCTTT
>TRBJ1-1|NA|NA|TRBV6-4
CAGGGGMNTEAFF
TGTGCTGGTGGGGGGGGCATGAACACTGAAGCTTTCTTT